These 7 T cell receptor beta chains were all obtained from the same sample, sequenced in a study of cytomegalovirus exposure and HLA in healthy donors. A multiplex PCR was run with 60 Vbeta primers and 13 Jbeta primers. The method was immunoSEQ multiplex PCR; TCRdb's version includes in-frame clones alone and lacks a portion of them. This table has 95,000 to 100,000 clones, roughly four fifths appearing once. Sequencing was done on a sample of PBMCs. The receptors come from a man in his fifties or sixties in good health and CMV-seronegative.

The genes are TRBV7-8 and TRBJ2-1, with D possibly matching TRBD2 (6 bases). Germline loops: CDR1 SGHVS, CDR2 FQNEAQ. V was trimmed by 4 bases and J by 9 bases, leaving 7 bases between them. The CDR3 length is 11 residues. This CDR3 reads CASSSGGEQFF. The CDR3 nucleotides are TGTGCCAGCAGCTCCGGGGGTGAGCAGTTCTTC.

The genes are TRBV5-1 and TRBJ2-3, with 8 bases identical to TRBD2. The J segment lost 4 bases and the V segment lost 5 bases, leaving 6 bases of the junction unmatched. The CDR3 totals 14 residues. CDR1 is SGHRS and CDR2 is YFSETQ in the germline V gene. CDR3 sequence reads: CASSWSGGSDTQYF. The CDR3 DNA follows: TGCGCCAGCAGTTGGAGCGGGGGCTCAGATACGCAGTATTTT.

The rearrangement uses TRBV4-2 and TRBJ1-1; D perhaps matches TRBD1 (6 bases). Trimming pared 5 bases from V and 1 base from J, leaving 8 bases between. The CDR3 consists of 13 residues. Germline CDR1 LGHNA, CDR2 YNFKEQ. CDR3 nucleotide sequence: TGTGCCAGCAGCTACAGGGAGAACACTGAAGCTTTCTTT. Protein sequence: CASSYRENTEAFF.

This chain links TRBV7-7 with TRBJ2-5, with a weak D call TRBD2 (5 bases). The germline CDR1 and CDR2 sequences are SSHAT and FNYEAQ (reference sequence). Trimming took 5 bases from V and 5 from J, leaving 15 bases between them. CDR3 length equals 14 residues. CDR3 nucleotide sequence: TGTGCCAGCAGCCCCTACGGCCCGGGGGAGACCCAGTACTTC. Translation: CASSPYGPGETQYF.

The rearrangement joins TRBV30 to TRBJ1-2, with D maybe TRBD1 (6 bases). Trimming removed 5 bases from V and 8 bases from J, with 18 bases in between. The CDR3 spans 13 residues. The germline V gene encodes CDR1 GTSNPN and CDR2 SVGIG (reference sequence). As DNA, the CDR3 is TGTGCCTGGGGGGGCGGGGGTGATTACGGCTACACCTTC. This encodes CAWGGGGDYGYTF.

This clone has only a few counts. The CDR3 loop reads CASSDWTRGVSVSGYTF. The CDR3 region has the DNA TGTGCCAGCAGTGATTGGACCAGGGGTGTTTCGGTCTCTGGCTACACCTTC. The genes are TRBV6-1 and TRBJ1-2; D is possibly TRBD1 (6 bases). The germline CDR1 and CDR2 sequences are MNHNS and SASEGT. The CDR3 totals 17 residues. V lost 3 bases and J lost 7, with 24 bases in between.

The V and J genes are TRBV7-2 and TRBJ2-7; TRBD1 aligns across 11 bases. The germline V gene has CDR1 SGHTA and CDR2 FQGNSA. V dropped 7 bases and J dropped 4; count of bases not matched to a gene: 6. This CDR3 is 14 amino acids long. The CDR3 region is CASNSGQGAYEQYF. The CDR3 coding sequence is TGTGCCAGCAACTCAGGACAGGGGGCTTACGAGCAGTACTTC.